A selection of T cell receptor beta chains follows, all from one sample in a study of T cell responses to AZD1222 COVID-19 vaccine. Clones were read by immunoSEQ multiplex PCR, and TCRdb kept only the in-frame ones, dropping some. This sample has some 190,000 clones, with approximately 91% found just once. The sample here was peripheral blood, taken 28 days after the second AZD1222 dose. The source of these receptors is an adult who received the AZD1222 COVID-19 vaccine. CDR3s include the opening cysteine and the closing phenylalanine or tryptophan.

15	TRBV5-5	TRBJ2-2	CASSFGSADTGELFF
21	TRBV30	TRBJ2-2	CAWSVLSFGTSGRATTGELFF
12	TRBV10-3	TRBJ2-7	CAISDTSYEQYF
13	TRBV5-4	TRBJ1-1	CASSFYRGTEAFF
17	TRBV6-4	TRBJ2-7	CASSDSNCTGESYEQYF
15	TRBV19	TRBJ2-2	CASSRGTDNTGELFF
15	TRBV7-9	TRBJ1-1	CASSLEAGGGTEAFF
13	TRBV7-8	TRBJ1-1	CASSQQMNTEAFF
13	TRBV9	TRBJ2-1	CASSVDGWGEQFF
15	TRBV27	TRBJ1-1	CASSTIRGGSAEAFF
16	TRBV18	TRBJ1-3	CASSPRDRGAGNTIYF
16	TRBV5-1	TRBJ1-1	CASSFQTGGSNTEAFF